This is a list of T cell receptor beta chains from one sample in a study of T-cell reconstitution after alpha-beta-depleted transplantation in children. Via MiXCR, TCRdb re-called the PCR reads, giving one row per CDR3 protein. The profile covers approximately 420,000 distinct CDR3 sequences, with approximately 11% appearing a single time and about 5% taken by the ten largest. The source material was PBMCs from the stem cell graft donor, sampled from the stem cell graft. These receptors all stem from a human donor who donated a stem cell graft to a child with acute myeloid leukemia. Both conserved end residues are part of each CDR3. The D gene is left open where the match is weak. A clone size is listed for some rows: how often the clone was seen (once, few, many), or a class if it is expanded.

V	size	J	D	DNA	CDR3
TRBV4-2	.	TRBJ1-1	.	TGTGCCAGCAGCCACCGTCCCGGGGCTACTAGATCGATGAAGAACACTGAAGCTTTCTTT	CASSHRPGATRSMKNTEAFF
TRBV20-1	few	TRBJ1-4	.	TGCAGTGCCATTGGGTGGTCTAATGAAAAACTGTTTTTT	CSAIGWSNEKLFF
TRBV5-1	few	TRBJ2-5	TRBD2	TGCGCCAGCGCCCCGCAAGCGGGAGTTGGGACCCAGTACTTC	CASAPQAGVGTQYF
TRBV12-3/TRBV12-4	many	TRBJ2-2	.	TGTGCCAGCAGTTTAAGTCAGGGTGGGGAGCTGTTTTTT	CASSLSQGGELFF
TRBV27	.	TRBJ1-6	TRBD1	TGTGCCAGCAGTTCGCGGACAGGGGTTGGTAATTCACCCCTCCACTTT	CASSSRTGVGNSPLHF
TRBV10-3	.	TRBJ2-3	.	TGTGCCATCAACGACCTGCCGACAGATACGCAGTATTTT	CAINDLPTDTQYF
TRBV29-1	many	TRBJ2-2	.	TGCAGCGCGTTTGGGGGGAGAGGGGAGCTGTTTTTT	CSAFGGRGELFF
TRBV7-9	few	TRBJ1-1	.	TGTGCCAGCGTGGGGAACACTGAAGCTTTCTTT	CASVGNTEAFF
TRBV5-1	many	TRBJ2-3	TRBD2	TGCGCCAGCAGCTTGGTTGCTAGCGGGGATGTGGATACGCAGTATTTT	CASSLVASGDVDTQYF
TRBV6-5	few	TRBJ2-5	.	TGTGCCAGCAGTTATTCGGGGTCATGGGAGACCCAGTACTTC	CASSYSGSWETQYF
TRBV29-1	.	TRBJ2-1	.	TGCAGCGTTGACGCGAGGGTTGGTGAGCAGTTCTTC	CSVDARVGEQFF
TRBV29-1	few	TRBJ2-2	.	TGCAGCGTTGAAGAGGCATCGGGGCTGTTTTTT	CSVEEASGLFF
TRBV7-9	.	TRBJ1-2	.	TGTGCCAGCAGTTTTAGTCGTCAGGGGTATGGCTACACCTTC	CASSFSRQGYGYTF
TRBV20-1	few	TRBJ1-1	.	TGCAGTGCTAGGGAAGGGCTCGGGCCCACTGAAGCTTTCTTT	CSAREGLGPTEAFF
TRBV12-3/TRBV12-4	.	TRBJ2-5	TRBD2	TGTGCCAGCAGCCCTGCGGGAGGGCGGGAAGAGACCCAGTACTTC	CASSPAGGREETQYF
TRBV7-2	few	TRBJ2-1	TRBD2	TGTGCCAGCAGCTTTAGGGGTAGACTGCGGGAGGACGGCCCGAGCTCCTACAATGAGCAGTTCTTC	CASSFRGRLREDGPSSYNEQFF
TRBV9	many	TRBJ2-5	.	TGTGCCAGCAGCCTGGCTGGCCAAGTAACGGAGACCCAGTACTTC	CASSLAGQVTETQYF
TRBV12-3/TRBV12-4	few	TRBJ2-3	.	TGTGCCAGCACACTTTCCGGGGCAGATTTT	CASTLSGADF
TRBV5-1	many	TRBJ1-6	.	TGCGCCAGCAGCCCGGGACATCCGGATTCACCCCTCCACTTT	CASSPGHPDSPLHF
TRBV20-1	.	TRBJ2-1	TRBD2	TGCAGTGCTAGGAGTGGGGGTTGGCTAGCGGAGGACAATGAGCAGTTCTTC	CSARSGGWLAEDNEQFF
TRBV30	.	TRBJ1-5	TRBD1	TGTGCCACGGGACAGGGGCCGCAGCCCCAGCATTTT	CATGQGPQPQHF
TRBV4-1	many	TRBJ2-7	TRBD1	TGCGCCAGCAGCCCCCCCGGGGGGACAGGGCCCTACGAGCAGTACTTC	CASSPPGGTGPYEQYF
TRBV20-1	.	TRBJ1-1	TRBD1	TGCAGTGCGGACAGGGGGCTGAACACTGAAGCTTTCTTT	CSADRGLNTEAFF
TRBV7-2	.	TRBJ2-5	TRBD2	TGTGCCAGCAGCTGGTCAACTAGCGCGGAGACCCAGTACTTC	CASSWSTSAETQYF